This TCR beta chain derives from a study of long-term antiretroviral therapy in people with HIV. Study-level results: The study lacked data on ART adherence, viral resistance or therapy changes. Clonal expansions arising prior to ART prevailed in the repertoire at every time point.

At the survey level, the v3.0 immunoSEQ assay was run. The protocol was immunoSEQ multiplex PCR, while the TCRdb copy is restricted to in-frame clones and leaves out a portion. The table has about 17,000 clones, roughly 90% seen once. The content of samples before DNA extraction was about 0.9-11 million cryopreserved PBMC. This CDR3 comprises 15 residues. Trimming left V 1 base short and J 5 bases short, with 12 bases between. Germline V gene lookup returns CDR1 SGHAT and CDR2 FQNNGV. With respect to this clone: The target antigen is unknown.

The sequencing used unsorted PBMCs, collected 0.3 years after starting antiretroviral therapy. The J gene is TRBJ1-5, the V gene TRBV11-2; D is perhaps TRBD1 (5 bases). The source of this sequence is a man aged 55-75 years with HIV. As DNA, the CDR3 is TGTGCCAGCAGCTTAGGGGGCAGGGAAGATCAGCCCCAGCATTTT. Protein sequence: CASSLGGREDQPQHF.